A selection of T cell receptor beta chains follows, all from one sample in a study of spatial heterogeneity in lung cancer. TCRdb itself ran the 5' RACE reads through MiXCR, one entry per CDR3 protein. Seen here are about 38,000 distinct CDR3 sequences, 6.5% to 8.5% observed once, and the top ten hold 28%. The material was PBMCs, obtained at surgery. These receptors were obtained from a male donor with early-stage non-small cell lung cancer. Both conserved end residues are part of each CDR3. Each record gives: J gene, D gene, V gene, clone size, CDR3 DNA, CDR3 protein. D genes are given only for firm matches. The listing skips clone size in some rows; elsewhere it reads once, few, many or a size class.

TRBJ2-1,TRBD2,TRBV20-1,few,TGCAGTGCTCTAGGACTAGCGGGGGGGCCTTCAGGCAATGAGCAGTTCTTC,CSALGLAGGPSGNEQFF
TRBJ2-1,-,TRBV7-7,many,TGTGCTAGCAGCAGCAGCGGTGTTCCCTACAATGAGCAGTTCTTC,CASSSSGVPYNEQFF
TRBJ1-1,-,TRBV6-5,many,TGTGCCAGCAGTTCCAACCCGGGCCGCCAACTTGAAGCTTTCTTT,CASSSNPGRQLEAFF
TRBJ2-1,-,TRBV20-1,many,TGCAGTGCTAGGGATCGTAGCAGGGGACAGTTCTTC,CSARDRSRGQFF
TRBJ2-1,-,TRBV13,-,TGTGCCAGCAGCCCCGGTGGTTTAGCGGACCCCTACAATGAGCAGTTCTTC,CASSPGGLADPYNEQFF
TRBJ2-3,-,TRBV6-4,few,TGTGCCAGCAGCGAAAGGGGAACAGATACGCAGTATTTT,CASSERGTDTQYF
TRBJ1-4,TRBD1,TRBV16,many,TGTGCCAGCAGCCACGGACAGGGGTCCCGTAATGAAAAACTGTTTTTT,CASSHGQGSRNEKLFF
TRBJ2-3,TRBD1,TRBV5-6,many,TGTGCCAGCAGCTTGGGGGACAGGGGGCAATCAGATACGCAGTATTTT,CASSLGDRGQSDTQYF
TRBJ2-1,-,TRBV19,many,TGTGCCAGTAGTCCAGTAGGGATCTACAATGAGCAGTTCTTC,CASSPVGIYNEQFF
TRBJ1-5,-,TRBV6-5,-,TGTGCCAGCAGTTCGGACAGAATCAATCAGCCCCAGCATTTT,CASSSDRINQPQHF
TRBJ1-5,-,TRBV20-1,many,TGCAGTACAGGGACGGGGATTCCAAATCAGCCCCAGCATTTT,CSTGTGIPNQPQHF
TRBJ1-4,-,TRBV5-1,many,TGCGCCAGCAGCCTCGGACAGACTGCAACTAATGAAAAACTGTTTTTT,CASSLGQTATNEKLFF
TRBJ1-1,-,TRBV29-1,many,TGCAGCGTCCCGACCTCTATGAACACTGAAGCTTTCTTT,CSVPTSMNTEAFF
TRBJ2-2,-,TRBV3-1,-,TGTGCCAGCAGCCAAGATGGAGGGGTTCCCCCGGAAGGGGAGCTGTTTTTT,CASSQDGGVPPEGELFF
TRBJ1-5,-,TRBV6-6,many,TGTGCCAGCAGCTCAGGGGCCAATCAGCCCCAGCATTTT,CASSSGANQPQHF
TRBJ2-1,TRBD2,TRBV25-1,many,TGTGCCAGCAGACCCCCTCGCGGGAGCTCCTACAATGAGCAGTTCTTC,CASRPPRGSSYNEQFF
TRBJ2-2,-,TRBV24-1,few,TGTGCCACCAGTGATATTCGCGGGCAGAACACCGGGGAGCTGTTTTTT,CATSDIRGQNTGELFF
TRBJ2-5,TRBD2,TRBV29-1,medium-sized,TGCAGCGTTGAATTGTCTAGCGGGACCCAAGAGACCCAGTACTTC,CSVELSSGTQETQYF
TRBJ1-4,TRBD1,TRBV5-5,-,TGTGCCAGCAGCGTGACAGGGTCGGGTGAAAAACTGTTTTTT,CASSVTGSGEKLFF
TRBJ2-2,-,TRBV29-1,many,TGCAGCGTTGATGCGGGACCGAACACCGGGGAGCTGTTTTTT,CSVDAGPNTGELFF
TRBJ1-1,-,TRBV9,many,TGTGCCAGCAGCGTAGGGGGCGCGAACACTGAAGCTTTCTTT,CASSVGGANTEAFF
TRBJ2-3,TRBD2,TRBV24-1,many,TGTGCCACCAGTGATTTTGCGGGAGAGGAAGATACGCAGTATTTT,CATSDFAGEEDTQYF
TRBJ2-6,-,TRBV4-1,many,TGCGCCAGCAGCCAAAACCCCCCTGGGGCCAACGTCCTGACTTTC,CASSQNPPGANVLTF
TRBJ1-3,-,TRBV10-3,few,TGTGCCATCAGTGGGATCACAGGGTCTGGAAACACCATATATTTT,CAISGITGSGNTIYF
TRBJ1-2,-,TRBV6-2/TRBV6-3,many,TGTGCCAGCAGTCGGAGTTTTGATGGCTACACCTTC,CASSRSFDGYTF
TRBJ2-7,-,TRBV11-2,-,TGTGCCAGCAGCGAACTCACACAGGGATTCTCCTACGAGCAGTACTTC,CASSELTQGFSYEQYF
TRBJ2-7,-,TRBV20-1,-,TGCAGTGCTAGAGATCTGGAGACAACCTACGAGCAGTACTTC,CSARDLETTYEQYF
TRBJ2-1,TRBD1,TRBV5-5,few,TGTGCCGGGGGGACAGGGGGCGCGAGAAATGAGCAGTTCTTC,CAGGTGGARNEQFF
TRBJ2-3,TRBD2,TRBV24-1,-,TGTGCCACCAGTGATAAGCGGGGGGGCACAGATACGCAGTATTTT,CATSDKRGGTDTQYF
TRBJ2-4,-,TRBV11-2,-,TGTGCCAGCAGCTTAGTTGCAGGGAGAAACATTCAGTACTTC,CASSLVAGRNIQYF
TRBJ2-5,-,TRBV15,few,TGTGCCACCAGCAGAGATAAGGGGTTTGGAGAGACCCAGTACTTC,CATSRDKGFGETQYF
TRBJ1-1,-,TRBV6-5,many,TGTGCCAGCAGTTACAGAAAGGGGGGGACTGAAGCTTTCTTT,CASSYRKGGTEAFF
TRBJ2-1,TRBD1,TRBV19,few,TGTGCCAGTAGTATCGACAGGGTGGTGCAGTTCTTC,CASSIDRVVQFF
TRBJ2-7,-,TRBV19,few,TGTGCCAGTAGTATAGGGCCGGGGGTCTACGAGCAGTACTTC,CASSIGPGVYEQYF
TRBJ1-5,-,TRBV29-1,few,TGCAGCGTTGAAGCAGGGAATCAGCCCCAGCATTTT,CSVEAGNQPQHF
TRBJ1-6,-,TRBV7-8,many,TGTGCCAGCAGCTTATTAACTCCCTATAATTCACCCCTCCACTTT,CASSLLTPYNSPLHF
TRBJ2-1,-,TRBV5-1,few,TGCGCCAGCAGCCTCACGGATCCGTCCTACAATGAGCAGTTCTTC,CASSLTDPSYNEQFF
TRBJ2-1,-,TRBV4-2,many,TGTGCCAGCAGCCGACCTTCCGGGGGCAATGAGCAGTTCTTC,CASSRPSGGNEQFF
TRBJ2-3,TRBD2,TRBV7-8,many,TGTGCCAGCAGCTTTCCGGGACTAGTTTCCGATACGCAGTATTTT,CASSFPGLVSDTQYF
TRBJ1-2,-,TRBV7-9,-,TGTGCCGGCAGCTTAGCGACCGGGGGCTACACCTTC,CAGSLATGGYTF
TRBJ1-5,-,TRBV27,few,TGTGCCAGCAGTTTGTCAGTAAATCAGCCCCAGCATTTT,CASSLSVNQPQHF